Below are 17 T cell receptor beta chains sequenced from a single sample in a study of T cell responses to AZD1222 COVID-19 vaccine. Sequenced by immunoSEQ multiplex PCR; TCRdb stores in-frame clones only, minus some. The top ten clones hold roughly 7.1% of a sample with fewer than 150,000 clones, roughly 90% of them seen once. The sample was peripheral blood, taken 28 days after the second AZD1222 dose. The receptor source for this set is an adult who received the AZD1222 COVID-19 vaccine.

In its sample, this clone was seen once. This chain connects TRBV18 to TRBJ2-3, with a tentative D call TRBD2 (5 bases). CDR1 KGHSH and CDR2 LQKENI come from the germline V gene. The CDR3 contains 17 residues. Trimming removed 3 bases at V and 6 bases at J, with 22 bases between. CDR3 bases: TGTGCCAGCTCACCCCAACGTTCTAGCTCCCGGAGTGATACGCAGTATTTT. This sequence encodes CASSPQRSSSRSDTQYF.

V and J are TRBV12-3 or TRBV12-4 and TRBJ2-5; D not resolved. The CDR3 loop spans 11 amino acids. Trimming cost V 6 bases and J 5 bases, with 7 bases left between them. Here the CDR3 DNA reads TGTGCCAGCAGGAAGGACGAGACCCAGTACTTC. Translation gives CASRKDETQYF.

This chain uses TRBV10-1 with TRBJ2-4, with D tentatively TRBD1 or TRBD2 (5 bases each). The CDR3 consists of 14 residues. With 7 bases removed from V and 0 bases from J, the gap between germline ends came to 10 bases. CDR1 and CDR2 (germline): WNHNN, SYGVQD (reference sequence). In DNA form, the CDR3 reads TGCGCCAGCATGACCGGGGCAGCCAAAAACATTCAGTACTTC. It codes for CASMTGAAKNIQYF.

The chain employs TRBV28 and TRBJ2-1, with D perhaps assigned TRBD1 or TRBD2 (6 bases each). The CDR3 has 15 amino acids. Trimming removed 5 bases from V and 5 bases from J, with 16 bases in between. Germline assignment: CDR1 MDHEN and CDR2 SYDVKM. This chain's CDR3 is CASSRRGTSNNEQFF. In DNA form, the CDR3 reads TGTGCCAGCAGTCGAAGGGGGACTTCCAACAATGAGCAGTTCTTC.

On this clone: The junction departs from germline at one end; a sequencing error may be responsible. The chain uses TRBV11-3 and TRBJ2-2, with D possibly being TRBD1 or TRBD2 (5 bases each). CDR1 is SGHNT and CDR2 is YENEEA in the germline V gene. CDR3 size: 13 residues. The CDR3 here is CASSPPGTGQLFF. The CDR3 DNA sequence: TGTGCCAGCAGCCCTCCGGGGACCGGGCAGCTGTTTTTT.

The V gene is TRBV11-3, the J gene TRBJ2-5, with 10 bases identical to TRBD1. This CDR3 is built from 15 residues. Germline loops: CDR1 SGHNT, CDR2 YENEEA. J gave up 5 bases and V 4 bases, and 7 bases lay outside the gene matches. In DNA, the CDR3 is TGTGCCAGCAGCTCAGCCGGGACAGGGGTGGAGACCCAGTACTTC. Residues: CASSSAGTGVETQYF.

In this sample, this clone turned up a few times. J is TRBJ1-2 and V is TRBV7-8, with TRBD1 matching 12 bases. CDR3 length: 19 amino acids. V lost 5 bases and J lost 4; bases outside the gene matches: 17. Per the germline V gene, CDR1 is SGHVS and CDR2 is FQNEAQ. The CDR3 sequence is CASSNLAGQGARGRYGYTF. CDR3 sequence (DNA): TGTGCCAGCAGCAACTTAGCGGGACAGGGGGCCAGGGGCCGCTATGGCTACACCTTC.

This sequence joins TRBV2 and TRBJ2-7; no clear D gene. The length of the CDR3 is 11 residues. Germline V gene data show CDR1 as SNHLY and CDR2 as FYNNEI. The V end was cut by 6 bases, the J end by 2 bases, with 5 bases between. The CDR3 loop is CASRSTYEQYF. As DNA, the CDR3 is TGTGCCAGCAGATCCACCTACGAGCAGTACTTC.

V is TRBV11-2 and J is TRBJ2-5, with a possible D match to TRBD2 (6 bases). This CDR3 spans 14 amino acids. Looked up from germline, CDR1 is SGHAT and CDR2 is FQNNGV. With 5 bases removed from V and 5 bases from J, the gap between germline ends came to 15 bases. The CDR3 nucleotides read TGTGCCAGCAGCCCACCTGGGGGAGGCGAGACCCAGTACTTC. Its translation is CASSPPGGGETQYF.

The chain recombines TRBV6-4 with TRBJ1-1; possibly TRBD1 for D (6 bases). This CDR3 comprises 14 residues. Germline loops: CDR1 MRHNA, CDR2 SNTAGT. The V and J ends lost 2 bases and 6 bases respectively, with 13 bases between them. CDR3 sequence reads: CASSDDGGAAEAFF. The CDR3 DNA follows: TGTGCCAGCAGTGACGACGGGGGCGCAGCTGAAGCTTTCTTT.

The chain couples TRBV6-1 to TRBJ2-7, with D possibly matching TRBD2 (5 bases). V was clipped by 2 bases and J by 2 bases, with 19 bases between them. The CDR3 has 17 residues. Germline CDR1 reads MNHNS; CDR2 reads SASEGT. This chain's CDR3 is CASSETKAGYQPYEQYF. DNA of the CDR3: TGTGCCAGCAGTGAAACTAAGGCGGGTTATCAACCCTACGAGCAGTACTTC.

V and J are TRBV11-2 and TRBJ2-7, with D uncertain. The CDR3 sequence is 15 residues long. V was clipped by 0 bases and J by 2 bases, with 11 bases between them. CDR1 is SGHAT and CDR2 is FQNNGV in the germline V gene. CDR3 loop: CASSLEAPSTYEQYF. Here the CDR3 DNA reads TGTGCCAGCAGCTTAGAGGCGCCATCAACCTACGAGCAGTACTTC.

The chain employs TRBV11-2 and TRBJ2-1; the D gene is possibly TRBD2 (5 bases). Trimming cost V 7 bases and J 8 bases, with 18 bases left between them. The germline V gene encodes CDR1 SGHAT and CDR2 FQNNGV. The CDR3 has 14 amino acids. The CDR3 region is CASTRPGNQDEQFF. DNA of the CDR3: TGTGCCAGCACCCGCCCCGGGAATCAGGATGAGCAGTTCTTC.

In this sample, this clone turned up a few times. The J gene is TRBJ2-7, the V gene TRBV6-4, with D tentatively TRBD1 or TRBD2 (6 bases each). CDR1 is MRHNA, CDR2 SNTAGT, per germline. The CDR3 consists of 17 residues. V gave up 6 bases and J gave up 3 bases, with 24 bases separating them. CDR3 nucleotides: TGTGCCAGCAGGAGCAAGGGGGGAAGGGAACGTCTCTACGAGCAGTACTTC. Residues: CASRSKGGRERLYEQYF.

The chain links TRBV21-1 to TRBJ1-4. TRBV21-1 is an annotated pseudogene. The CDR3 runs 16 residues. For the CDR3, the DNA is TGTGCCAGCAGCTACACCCCGGGACTTTTACGTGAAAAACTGTTTTTT. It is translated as CASSYTPGLLREKLFF.

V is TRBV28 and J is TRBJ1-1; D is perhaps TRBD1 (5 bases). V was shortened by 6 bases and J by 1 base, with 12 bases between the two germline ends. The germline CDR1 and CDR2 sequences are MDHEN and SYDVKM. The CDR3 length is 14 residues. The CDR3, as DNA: TGTGCCAGCAGCCGACGGGGGGGGAACACTGAAGCTTTCTTT. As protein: CASSRRGGNTEAFF.

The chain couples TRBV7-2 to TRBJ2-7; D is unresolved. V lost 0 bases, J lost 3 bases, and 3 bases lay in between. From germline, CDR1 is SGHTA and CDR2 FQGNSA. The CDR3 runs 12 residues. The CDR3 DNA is TGTGCCAGCAGCTTAGCGAACTACGAGCAGTACTTC. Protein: CASSLANYEQYF. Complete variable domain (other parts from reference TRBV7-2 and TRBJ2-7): GAGVSQSPSNKVTEKGKDVELRCDPISGHTALYWYRQSLGQGLEFLIYFQGNSAPDKSGLPSDRFSAERTGGSVSTLTIQRTQQEDSAVYLCASSLANYEQYFGPGTRLTVT.